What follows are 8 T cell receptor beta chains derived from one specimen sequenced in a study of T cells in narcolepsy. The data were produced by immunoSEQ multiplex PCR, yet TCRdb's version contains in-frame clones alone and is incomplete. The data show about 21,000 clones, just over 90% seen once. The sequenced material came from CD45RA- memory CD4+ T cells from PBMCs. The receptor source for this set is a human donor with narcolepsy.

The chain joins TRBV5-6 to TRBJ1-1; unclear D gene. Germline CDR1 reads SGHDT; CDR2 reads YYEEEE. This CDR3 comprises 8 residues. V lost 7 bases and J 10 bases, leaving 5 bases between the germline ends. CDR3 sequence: CASLGAFF. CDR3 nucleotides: TGTGCCAGCTTAGGAGCTTTCTTT. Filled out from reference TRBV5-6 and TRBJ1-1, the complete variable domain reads DAGVTQSPTHLIKTRGQQVTLRCSPKSGHDTVSWYQQALGQGPQFIFQYYEEEERQRGNFPDRFSGHQFPNYSSELNVNALLLGDSALYLCASLGAFFGQGTRLTVV.

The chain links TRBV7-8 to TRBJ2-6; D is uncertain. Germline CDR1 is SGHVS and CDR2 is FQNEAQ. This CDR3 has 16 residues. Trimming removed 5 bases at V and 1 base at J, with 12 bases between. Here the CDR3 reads CASSHRRVSGANVLTF. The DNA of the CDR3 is TGTGCCAGCAGCCACCGCCGGGTATCTGGGGCCAACGTCCTGACTTTC.

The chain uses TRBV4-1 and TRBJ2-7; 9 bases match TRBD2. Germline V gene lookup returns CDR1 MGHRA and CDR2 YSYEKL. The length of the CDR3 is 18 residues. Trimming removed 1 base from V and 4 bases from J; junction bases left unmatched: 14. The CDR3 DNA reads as TGCGCCAGCAGCCAAGGGGCCGGGGGACTAGCAAATCAGTACGAGCAGTACTTC. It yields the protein CASSQGAGGLANQYEQYF.

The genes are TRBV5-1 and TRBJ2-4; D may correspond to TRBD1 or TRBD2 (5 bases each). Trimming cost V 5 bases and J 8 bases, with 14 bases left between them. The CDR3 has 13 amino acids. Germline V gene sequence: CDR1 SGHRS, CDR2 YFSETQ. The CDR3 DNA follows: TGCGCCAGCAGGCAGGGAGAGGGGTACATTCAGTACTTC. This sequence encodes CASRQGEGYIQYF.

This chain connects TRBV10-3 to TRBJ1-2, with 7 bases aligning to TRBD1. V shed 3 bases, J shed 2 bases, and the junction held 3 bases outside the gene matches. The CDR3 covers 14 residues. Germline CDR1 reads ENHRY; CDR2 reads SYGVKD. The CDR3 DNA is TGTGCCATCAGTGATGACAGGGAGAACTATGGCTACACCTTC. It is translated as CAISDDRENYGYTF.

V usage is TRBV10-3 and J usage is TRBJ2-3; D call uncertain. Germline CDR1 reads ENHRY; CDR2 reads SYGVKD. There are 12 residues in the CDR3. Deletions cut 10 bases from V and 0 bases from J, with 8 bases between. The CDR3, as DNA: TGTGCCACCGTGGGTAGCACAGATACGCAGTATTTT. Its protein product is CATVGSTDTQYF.

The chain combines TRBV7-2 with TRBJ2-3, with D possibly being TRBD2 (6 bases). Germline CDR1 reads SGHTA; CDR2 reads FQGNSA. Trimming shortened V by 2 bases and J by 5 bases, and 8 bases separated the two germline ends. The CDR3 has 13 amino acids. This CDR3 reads CASSLRRGDTQYF. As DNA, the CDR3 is TGTGCCAGCAGCTTAAGGCGGGGAGATACGCAGTATTTT.

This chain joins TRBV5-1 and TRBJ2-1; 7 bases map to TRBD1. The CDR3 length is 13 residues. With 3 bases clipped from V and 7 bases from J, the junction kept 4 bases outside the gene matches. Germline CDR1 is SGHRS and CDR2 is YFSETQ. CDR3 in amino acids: CASSSGTANEQFF. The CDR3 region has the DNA TGCGCCAGCAGCTCCGGGACAGCTAATGAGCAGTTCTTC.